This T cell receptor (beta chain) appears in the sequencing data of a study of blood T cell repertoires in COVID-19. Profiled with immunoSEQ multiplex PCR; TCRdb holds only in-frame clones, not every one. The table shows 300,000 or so clones, with approximately 87% occurring only once. Trimming took 3 bases from V and 0 from J, leaving 8 bases between them. Germline CDR1 reads LNHDA; CDR2 reads SQIVND (reference sequence). CDR3 length: 14 residues. The rearrangement links TRBV19 to TRBJ1-2; possible D gene TRBD1, 5 bases. The origin of this receptor is a woman aged 50 to 60 who had recovered from COVID-19. Sequenced material: peripheral blood. The CDR3 region is CASSIVRANYGYTF. CDR3 bases: TGTGCCAGTAGTATTGTCAGGGCTAACTATGGCTACACCTTC.